This TCR beta chain was identified during a study of beta chain features in type 1 diabetes. Expressed TCRB transcripts were sequenced, since all the RNA that had been isolated was reverse transcribed. Here immunoSEQ multiplex PCR was the method, and the copy in TCRdb shows in-frame clones only, minus some. The data show about 140,000 clones, around an eighth seen once. This clone was observed many times. The antigen remains undetermined. Sorted CD4+ subsets: naive, central memory, regulatory, stem cell-like memory (CD45RO/CCR7/CD25/CD127/CD95/CD27 panel). The germline V and J ends were trimmed by 4 bases and 5 bases, with 8 bases remaining between them. The CDR3 has 12 amino acids. In germline, CDR1 is KGHSY, CDR2 FQNENV. Study-level points and caveats: A moderate, significant TCRB CDR3 shortening appeared in type 1 diabetes across four CD4+ subsets. Sequencing from cDNA could over-represent high-TCR-expressing cells.

The V call is TRBV16, the J call TRBJ1-2; D possibly corresponds to TRBD1 (5 bases). The sequence was obtained from a young man with type 1 diabetes. Sequencing was carried out using central memory CD4+ T cells from blood. Here the CDR3 reads CASSPGTYGYTF. For the CDR3, the DNA is TGTGCCAGCAGCCCCGGGACTTATGGCTACACCTTC. Variable domain in full (rest from reference TRBV16 and TRBJ1-2): GEEVAQTPKHLVRGEGQKAKLYCAPIKGHSYVFWYQQVLKNEFKFLISFQNENVFDETGMPKERFSAKCLPNSPCSLEIQATKLEDSAVYFCASSPGTYGYTFGSGTRLTVV.